This TCR beta chain was observed in a study of blood T cell repertoires in COVID-19. The overall study: COVID-19 samples, acute and convalescent, were from the United States, Italy and Spain. Sources were T cells, B-cell-depleted T cells, or PBMCs; the material itself was cDNA or gDNA.

The V gene lost 4 bases and the J gene lost 4 bases, with 15 bases spanning the gap. The CDR3 consists of 14 residues. The germline gives CDR1 SGHRS, CDR2 YFSETQ. Original data processing: Amplified reference gene primers provided the basis for estimating nucleated cell counts. Assay used: immunoSEQ multiplex PCR; TCRdb lists only in-frame clones, some missing. V, J and clone size were drawn from that table, and D and trimming were deduced from the DNA. The data contain tens of thousands of clones, approximately 87% of them singletons. The receptor was isolated from a human donor in a cohort sampled during active COVID-19. The J gene is TRBJ2-7, the V gene TRBV5-1, with D hard to call. The sample comprised peripheral blood. CDR3 DNA sequence: TGCGCCAGCAGCCCTGACTCGGAACCTTACGAGCAGTACTTC. Protein sequence: CASSPDSEPYEQYF.